One sample yielded the 5 T cell receptor beta chains listed below, sequenced in a study of T cells in Graves' hyperthyroidism and ophthalmopathy. Using RNA transcripts as the source, TCR beta CDR3 regions were amplified. HTBI primers were the set used in a first-round RT-PCR of the TCR CDR3. One entry per CDR3 protein results from TCRdb running MiXCR on the multiplex PCR reads. The table has roughly 500,000 distinct CDR3 sequences, around 45% seen once. Sample: peripheral blood or thyroid tissue (not recorded which). Every receptor here comes from an adult woman with Graves' disease, either hyperthyroidism or ophthalmopathy (not recorded which).

This clonotype was counted ten times or more. J is TRBJ2-2 and V is TRBV10-1; 7 bases agree with TRBD1. Trimming removed 3 bases from V and 4 bases from J; junction bases left unmatched: 5. This CDR3 region has 15 residues. CDR1 and CDR2 (germline): WNHNN, SYGVQD (reference sequence). The CDR3 spells CASSDYRGGTGELFF. The CDR3 nucleotides are TGCGCCAGCAGTGACTACAGGGGTGGCACCGGGGAGCTGTTTTTT.

This clonotype was seen repeatedly, ten times or more. V and J are TRBV20-1 and TRBJ2-5, with D maybe TRBD2 (5 bases). The CDR3 contains 13 residues. V was cut by 2 bases and J by 4 bases, with 11 bases left in between. Germline V gene sequence: CDR1 DFQATT, CDR2 SNEGSKA (reference sequence). The CDR3: CSARRTPRETQYF. Here the CDR3 DNA reads TGCAGTGCTAGAAGGACTCCCAGAGAGACCCAGTACTTC.

In its sample, this clonotype was seen many times. The gene calls are TRBV5-1 and TRBJ2-7; 9 nucleotides agree with TRBD1. Per germline, CDR1 SGHRS and CDR2 YFSETQ. This CDR3 is 13 amino acids long. Losses at the gene ends were 3 bases for V and 6 bases for J; bases not matched to a gene: 4. The DNA of the CDR3 is TGCGCCAGCAGCTGGGGACAGGGCGGCGAGCAGTACTTC. Translation gives CASSWGQGGEQYF. Combining the CDR3 with reference TRBV5-1 and TRBJ2-7 gives the whole variable domain KAGVTQTPRYLIKTRGQQVTLSCSPISGHRSVSWYQQTPGQGLQFLFEYFSETQRNKGNFPGRFSGRQFSNSRSEMNVSTLELGDSALYLCASSWGQGGEQYFGPGTRLTVT.

As regards this clonotype: The conserved final phenylalanine or tryptophan is absent from the CDR3, which likely points to a read error. It is unclear where the CDR3 begins or ends on the DNA, so no DNA is shown, and the CDR3 is as TCRdb lists it. The genes are TRBV5-1 and TRBJ2-2. Counting both end residues, the CDR3 totals 17 amino acids. The V gene's germline CDR1 is SGHRS and CDR2 YFSETQ. The CDR3 region is CASSLIPSIANTGELLQ.

To note about this clonotype: One end of the junction varies from germline; a read error may be responsible. The chain links TRBV4-1 to TRBJ1-4; the D gene is possibly TRBD1 (6 bases). The CDR3 has 13 residues. Germline loops: CDR1 MGHRA, CDR2 YSYEKL. DNA of the CDR3: TGCGCCAGCAGTCAAGGGGGTGATACTAAACTGTTTTTT. Protein: CASSQGGDTKLFF.